This T cell receptor beta chain was identified during a study of T cell clones after liver transplantation. Thawed unstimulated PBMCs were FACS-sorted by CD3, CD4 and CD8 into two populations. Whole-study findings and limits: In 5 of 8 subjects, circulating graft-donor-reactive CD4 TCRbeta sequences fell significantly after transplant.

In the case of this clone: The antigen remains unidentified.

Using immunoSEQ multiplex PCR, the repertoire was profiled, and TCRdb retains in-frame clones only, with some absent. The table lists approximately 50,000 clones, approximately 71% of them singletons. The CDR3 sequence is 15 residues long. Germline CDR1 reads SGDLS; CDR2 reads YYNGEE. The ends were cut back, 4 bases at V and 2 bases at J, with 12 bases in the middle. The sequence was obtained from a human patient who received a liver transplant. The graft donor may account for some of the T cells. This chain links TRBV9 with TRBJ2-2; no clear D. The sequences come from CD4+ T cells from blood, collected approximately 54 months after liver transplant. The chain's CDR3 is CASSPRPENTGELFF. In DNA form, the CDR3 reads TGTGCCAGCAGCCCGAGGCCGGAAAACACCGGGGAGCTGTTTTTT.